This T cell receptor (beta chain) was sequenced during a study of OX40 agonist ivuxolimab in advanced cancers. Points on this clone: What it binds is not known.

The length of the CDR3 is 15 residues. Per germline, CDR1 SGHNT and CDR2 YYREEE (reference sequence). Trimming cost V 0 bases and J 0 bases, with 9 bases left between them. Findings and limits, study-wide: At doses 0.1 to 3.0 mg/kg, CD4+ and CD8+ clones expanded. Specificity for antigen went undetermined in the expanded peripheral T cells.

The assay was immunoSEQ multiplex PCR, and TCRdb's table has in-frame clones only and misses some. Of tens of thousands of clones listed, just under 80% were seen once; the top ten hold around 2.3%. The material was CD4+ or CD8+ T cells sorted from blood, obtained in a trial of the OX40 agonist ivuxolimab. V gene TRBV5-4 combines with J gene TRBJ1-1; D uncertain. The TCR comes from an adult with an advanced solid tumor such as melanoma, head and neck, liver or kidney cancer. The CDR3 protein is CASSLVGSLNTEAFF. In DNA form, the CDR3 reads TGTGCCAGCAGCTTGGTGGGCAGCCTGAACACTGAAGCTTTCTTT.